The table lists the clone carrying this T cell receptor (beta chain) with a few counts. These data originate in a study of blood T cell repertoires in COVID-19. Study information: Nucleic acid was either cDNA or gDNA, and it came from T cells, B-cell-depleted T cells, or PBMCs.

The CDR3 length is 15 residues. Germline V gives CDR1 SNHLY, CDR2 FYNNEI. V lost 6 bases, J lost 5 bases, and 8 bases stayed unmatched. Participant age was roughly 18 to 100 years, and participants resided in roughly 24 US areas. Donors were grouped by their self-reported clinical history. Two negative PCRs, clearance, or symptom resolution had been documented for recovered Cohort 3 donors. Sequencing was performed with immunoSEQ multiplex PCR; in TCRdb, only in-frame clones are kept and a portion is missing. The table shows about 190,000 clones, with about 83% occurring only once. Sequencing was performed on PBMCs or T cells enriched from blood (not recorded which). The source of this sequence is a woman younger than 45 who had recovered from COVID-19. The J gene is TRBJ1-5, the V gene TRBV2; 9 bases fit TRBD1. The CDR3 protein is CASSLNRGRDQPQHF. The CDR3 DNA reads TGTGCCAGCAGCCTAAACAGGGGGCGGGATCAGCCCCAGCATTTT.